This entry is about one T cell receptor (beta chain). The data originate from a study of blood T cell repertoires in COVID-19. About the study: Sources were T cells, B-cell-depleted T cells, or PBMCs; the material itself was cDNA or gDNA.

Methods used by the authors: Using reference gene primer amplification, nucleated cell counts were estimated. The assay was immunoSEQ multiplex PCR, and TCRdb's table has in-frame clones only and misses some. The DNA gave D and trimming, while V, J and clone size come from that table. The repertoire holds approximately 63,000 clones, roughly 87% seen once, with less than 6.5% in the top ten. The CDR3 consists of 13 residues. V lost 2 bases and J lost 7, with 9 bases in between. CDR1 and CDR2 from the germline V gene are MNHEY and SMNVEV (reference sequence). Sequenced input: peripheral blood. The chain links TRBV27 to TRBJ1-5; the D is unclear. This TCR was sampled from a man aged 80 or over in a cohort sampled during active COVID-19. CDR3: CASSLTGKQPQHF. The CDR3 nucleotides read TGTGCCAGCAGTTTAACCGGGAAACAGCCCCAGCATTTT.